This TCR beta chain came from a study of tumor-infiltrating T cells and Merkel cell polyomavirus (dated 2017 in TCRdb). General notes on the study: The study examined CD8+ T cells specific for the Merkel cell polyomavirus KLL epitope in Merkel cell carcinoma patients. Patients came in at different disease stages and had a median follow-up of 2.7 years, ranging from roughly 1.1 to 6.0 years. Patients received varied, non-standardized therapies including chemotherapy, radiation and immunotherapies. TRB sequencing covered KLL-tetramer-sorted cells from blood or tumor-infiltrating lymphocytes in approximately 15 samples, plus 12 matched whole-tumor samples. Most whole-tumor samples were obtained as 25-micron curls cut from formalin-fixed, paraffin-embedded tissue blocks. Of all the tumor samples in the study, one was a frozen nodal tumor digest and another was a flash-frozen core biopsy of a metastasis.

The germline V gene (reference sequence) supplies CDR1 LNHNV and CDR2 YYDKDF. V is pruned by 3 bases and J by 1 base, leaving 0 bases of the junction without a gene match. The CDR3 starts with the cysteine, ends with the phenylalanine, and has 15 residues. Only CDR3 DNA remains: 45 bases, in frame from the first base. The receptor library was made with the immunoSEQ multiplex PCR assay. Adaptive Biotechnologies (Seattle, WA) carried out the genomic DNA extraction, TRB sequencing and normalization. The source study handled its data this way. Clonality was computed as one minus Shannon entropy of productive TRB sequences normalized by log2 of unique productive sequences. To identify KLL-specific clonotypes in tumors, TCRbeta CDR3 amino acid sequences were matched against the sequences from the tetramer-sorted sample of each patient. TCRdb carries this immuneACCESS record with in-frame sequences only. Its versions omit some clonotypes, under half of them owing to an unresolved V gene in the studies checked, with the rest unexplained. V, J and clone size are those of that table, while D and trimming were read from the DNA. This sample holds around 25,000 clones; 70% to 90% were observed only once. About 2.9% of the sample is held by the ten biggest clonotypes.

General conclusions and limits of the study: The small sample size of the study (n ≈ eleven patients) is recognized as a limitation. The study examined just one viral epitope, so T cells targeting other Merkel cell polyomavirus epitopes were not captured. More unique KLL-specific clonotypes in tumors (roughly 5-120 vs 0-3) was associated with a significant MCC-specific survival advantage (P = 0.0051). KLL-specific TRB repertoires were diverse and largely private, with only one public clonotype among some 400 unique sequences, shared by two patients. A higher fraction of KLL-specific T cells within tumors (roughly 1.8-20% versus 0-0.14%) was associated with significantly better MCC-specific survival.

Robust positive staining for Merkel cell polyomavirus Large T antigen was observed by immunohistochemistry in the tumors of all patients. Eleven to twelve Merkel cell carcinoma patients were included, each with robust KLL-tetramer+ populations (above 0.04% of CD8+ T cells) in blood and/or cultured TIL. Every patient was Caucasian, and patient ages had a median of approximately 64 years and ranged from roughly 50 to 77 years. Lymph node tumors were analyzed for patients with unknown primaries presenting with nodal disease, or where primary tissue was insufficient. Note on this clone: Its antigen remains undetermined. Base qualities are missing; no much larger clone stands one base away.

The origin of this receptor is a man between 45 and 60 years old with Merkel cell carcinoma. Recombination connected TRBV15 to TRBJ2-2; 9 nucleotides in the junction match TRBD1. Sequencing was done on a sample of lymph node tissue. Here is the DNA: TGTGCCACCAGCAGGGGACAGGGGAACACCGGGGAGCTGTTTTTT. This sequence encodes CATSRGQGNTGELFF.